The 25 T cell receptor beta chains given below trace back to one sample, sequenced in a study of blood T cell repertoires in COVID-19. TCRdb's copy holds only in-frame clones and misses some; the assay was immunoSEQ multiplex PCR. The table has over 140,000 clones, over 60% seen once. The material sequenced was peripheral blood. The receptor source for this set is a woman of 80 years or more with active or convalescent COVID-19.

The table lists this clone with a few counts. This chain links TRBV10-3 with TRBJ2-7; D not resolved. Germline values: CDR1 ENHRY, CDR2 SYGVKD. Between the trimmed V and J ends, which lost 10 bases and 7 bases, there was a span of 20 bases. CDR3 length: 13 residues. The DNA of the CDR3 is TGTGCCACCCATCCGTCCGTGTTGAGTGAGCAGTACTTC. It codes for CATHPSVLSEQYF.

The chain carries TRBV10-3 and TRBJ1-2; 9 nucleotides match TRBD1. Losses at the gene ends were 1 base for V and 2 bases for J; bases not matched to a gene: 5. The CDR3 length is 16 residues. Germline CDR1 is ENHRY and CDR2 is SYGVKD. The CDR3 nucleotides read TGTGCCATCAGTGAGTGGAAGGGACAGGGCAACTATGGCTACACCTTC. Its protein is CAISEWKGQGNYGYTF.

CDR3 in amino acids: CASSVGQSSYNSPLHF. The CDR3 coding sequence is TGTGCCAGCAGCGTAGGACAGAGCTCCTATAATTCACCCCTCCACTTT. The chain links TRBV9 to TRBJ1-6; D is possibly TRBD1 (5 bases). In germline, CDR1 is SGDLS, CDR2 YYNGEE. Trimming shortened V by 0 bases and J by 0 bases, and 7 bases separated the two germline ends. The CDR3 has 16 residues.

V and J are TRBV28 and TRBJ2-3; tentative D call: TRBD2 (5 bases). V lost 6 bases and J 3 bases, leaving 13 bases between the germline ends. Germline V gene sequence: CDR1 MDHEN, CDR2 SYDVKM. There are 14 residues in the CDR3. The CDR3 sequence is CASRAGDLTDTQYF. CDR3 DNA sequence: TGTGCCAGCAGGGCCGGGGATCTTACAGATACGCAGTATTTT.

This clone was seen a single time. V and J are TRBV28 and TRBJ1-2, with D possibly being TRBD1 (5 bases). This CDR3 comprises 13 residues. Trimming left V 7 bases short and J 2 bases short, with 11 bases between. Germline lookup yields CDR1 MDHEN and CDR2 SYDVKM. The CDR3 bases are TGTGCCAGCACCCGTCCAGGGAACTATGGCTACACCTTC. It encodes CASTRPGNYGYTF.

V is TRBV21-1 and J is TRBJ2-5; whether TRBD2, the table's D call, matches the DNA was not checked. TRBV21-1 is marked as a pseudogene. The CDR3 spans 13 residues. CDR3: CASSPTSGETQYF. CDR3 sequence (DNA): TGTGCCAGCAGCCCGACTAGCGGGGAGACCCAGTACTTC.

The V call is TRBV7-2, the J call TRBJ2-5, with TRBD2 matching 8 bases. Looked up from germline, CDR1 is SGHTA and CDR2 is FQGNSA. The CDR3 is 17 amino acids. V was clipped by 5 bases and J by 5 bases; unmatched bases: 16. The CDR3 nucleotides read TGTGCCAGCAGCCCCCACGCGTTGAGCGGGGGAGGGGAGACCCAGTACTTC. Translating it yields CASSPHALSGGGETQYF.

V and J are TRBV7-2 and TRBJ2-7; D is unresolved. Per the germline V gene, CDR1 is SGHTA and CDR2 is FQGNSA. V lost 5 bases, J lost 0 bases, and 14 bases lay in between. The CDR3 extends over 15 amino acids. The CDR3, as DNA: TGTGCCAGCAGCACTTCGACTTCCAGCTCCTACGAGCAGTACTTC. Its protein product is CASSTSTSSSYEQYF.

The genes are TRBV27 and TRBJ1-1, with 7 bases lining up with TRBD1. The CDR3 is 14 amino acids. Germline lookup yields CDR1 MNHEY and CDR2 SMNVEV (reference sequence). V was clipped by 3 bases and J by 5 bases; unmatched bases: 6. This CDR3 reads CASSLEGALTEAFF. The CDR3 DNA is TGTGCCAGCAGTTTGGAGGGGGCATTAACTGAAGCTTTCTTT.

This clone has just a few counts. V is TRBV6-1 and J is TRBJ1-6, with unresolved D. Trimming left V 6 bases short and J 0 bases short, with 12 bases between. In germline, CDR1 is MNHNS, CDR2 SASEGT. CDR3 length: 16 amino acids. The CDR3 DNA is TGTGCCAGCAGAGAAAGCGGTCGCTCCTATAATTCACCCCTCCACTTT. It yields the protein CASRESGRSYNSPLHF.

The V and J genes are TRBV3-1 (or the pseudogene TRBV3-2) and TRBJ1-5; D unclear. The V gene lost 1 base and the J gene lost 9 bases, with 19 bases spanning the gap. Per the germline V gene, CDR1 is LGHDT and CDR2 is YNNKEL (reference sequence). The length of the CDR3 is 16 residues. The CDR3 region is CASSQAPGIQIRPQHF. The CDR3 DNA reads TGTGCCAGCAGCCAAGCACCCGGGATTCAGATACGGCCCCAGCATTTT.

The chain couples TRBV30 to TRBJ2-1, with no clear D. V was cut by 5 bases and J by 1 base, with 6 bases left in between. The CDR3 is made up of 12 amino acids. Germline values: CDR1 GTSNPN, CDR2 SVGIG (reference sequence). For the CDR3, the DNA is TGTGCCTGGGGACGGTCCTACAATGAGCAGTTCTTC. It translates to CAWGRSYNEQFF.

V and J are TRBV5-4 and TRBJ2-5; D is possibly TRBD2 (5 bases). The CDR3 contains 14 residues. Germline values: CDR1 SGHNT, CDR2 YYREEE (reference sequence). V was clipped by 4 bases and J by 0 bases, with 10 bases between them. CDR3 region: CASSDTGYQETQYF. CDR3 in DNA: TGTGCCAGCAGCGACACGGGGTACCAAGAGACCCAGTACTTC.

The chain employs TRBV2 and TRBJ2-3, with D possibly matching TRBD2 (7 bases). V gave up 0 bases and J gave up 5 bases, with 15 bases separating them. This CDR3 comprises 16 residues. In germline, CDR1 is SNHLY, CDR2 FYNNEI. The CDR3 sequence is CASSEALGLQGDTQYF. The CDR3 nucleotides are TGTGCCAGCAGTGAAGCTTTGGGACTACAGGGAGATACGCAGTATTTT.

This chain joins TRBV19 and TRBJ2-2, with D maybe TRBD1 (6 bases). V shed 8 bases and J shed 3 bases, with 13 bases lying between them. The CDR3 totals 14 residues. Germline-derived CDR1 and CDR2 are LNHDA and SQIVND (reference sequence). CDR3 coding DNA: TGTGCCAGTTTCGGGACAAGGCACACCGGGGAGCTGTTTTTT. Amino acid sequence: CASFGTRHTGELFF.

The chain recombines TRBV18 with TRBJ1-1, with D perhaps matching TRBD1 (5 bases). Germline loops: CDR1 KGHSH, CDR2 LQKENI. The V end lost 4 bases, the J end lost 4 bases, and 16 bases lay between the germline ends. The CDR3 is 15 amino acids. CDR3 sequence reads: CASSRQGSGGTEAFF. CDR3 nucleotides: TGTGCCAGCTCACGTCAGGGTTCGGGGGGCACTGAAGCTTTCTTT.

This chain joins TRBV9 and TRBJ2-7, with 10 bases lining up with TRBD1. The V gene end was trimmed by 4 bases and the J gene end by 6 bases; junction bases not matched to a gene: 10. This CDR3 spans 15 amino acids. Germline V gene sequence: CDR1 SGDLS, CDR2 YYNGEE. The CDR3 DNA follows: TGTGCCAGCAGCCCCCGGGACAGGGGTAAACCCGAGCAGTACTTC. Translated: CASSPRDRGKPEQYF.

In its sample, this clone was seen a few times. This chain connects TRBV5-4 to TRBJ2-1; TRBD2 aligns across 8 bases. Germline assignment: CDR1 SGHNT and CDR2 YYREEE (reference sequence). The junction had 8 bases not matched to a gene; V was cut back by 0 bases and J by 6 bases. There are 16 residues in the CDR3. The CDR3 here is CASSLDPGGPTNEQFF. The CDR3 DNA follows: TGTGCCAGCAGCTTGGATCCGGGGGGGCCGACCAATGAGCAGTTCTTC.

There are a few counts of this clone. The chain couples TRBV9 to TRBJ1-1; 7 bases are shared with TRBD1. V lost 4 bases and J lost 0; bases outside the gene matches: 6. The CDR3 contains 15 residues. Per the germline V gene, CDR1 is SGDLS and CDR2 is YYNGEE. The CDR3 loop reads CASSHRQGVNTEAFF. The CDR3 nucleotides are TGTGCCAGCAGCCACCGACAGGGAGTGAACACTGAAGCTTTCTTT.

The chain joins TRBV6-5 to TRBJ1-1; D is ambiguous. This CDR3 is built from 12 residues. V shed 6 bases and J shed 2 bases, with 7 bases lying between them. Germline CDR1 MNHEY, CDR2 SVGAGI. The CDR3 reads CASRRPNTEAFF. CDR3 bases: TGTGCCAGCAGGAGGCCCAACACTGAAGCTTTCTTT.

The CDR3 coding sequence is TGTGCCAGCAGTTACTCGGCTAGCGGGGGCCGAGAGACCCAGTACTTC. Encoded protein: CASSYSASGGRETQYF. J is TRBJ2-5 and V is TRBV6-5, with 10 bases fitting TRBD2. The V and J ends lost 0 bases and 4 bases, in that order; junction bases with no gene match: 5. Germline CDR1 and CDR2: MNHEY and SVGAGI. The CDR3 length is 16 residues.

The chain links TRBV4-2 to TRBJ2-4; 9 nucleotides line up with TRBD1. CDR3 length equals 16 residues. V lost 2 bases, J lost 6 bases, and 8 bases stayed unmatched. Germline loops: CDR1 LGHNA, CDR2 YNFKEQ. CDR3 sequence: CASSQSLGQGRNIQYF. CDR3 nucleotides: TGTGCCAGCAGCCAATCGTTGGGACAGGGTAGAAACATTCAGTACTTC.

This clone was recorded once. The chain employs TRBV5-4 and TRBJ2-7; 9 bases are shared with TRBD1. With V trimmed by 3 bases and J by 4 bases, 5 bases remained unmatched. This CDR3 has 14 residues. Germline assignment: CDR1 SGHNT and CDR2 YYREEE (reference sequence). The CDR3 bases are TGTGCCAGCAGCTCCCGGGACAGGGTATACGAGCAGTACTTC. Its protein is CASSSRDRVYEQYF. Using reference TRBV5-4 and TRBJ2-7 for the parts outside the CDR3, the full variable domain is ETGVTQSPTHLIKTRGQQVTLRCSSQSGHNTVSWYQQALGQGPQFIFQYYREEENGRGNFPPRFSGLQFPNYSSELNVNALELDDSALYLCASSSRDRVYEQYFGPGTRLTVT.

The V gene is TRBV9, the J gene TRBJ2-2, with 8 bases identical to TRBD1. CDR3 length equals 16 residues. From germline, CDR1 is SGDLS and CDR2 YYNGEE. V trimming: 2 bases; J trimming: 4 bases; junction bases outside the gene matches: 7. DNA for the CDR3: TGTGCCAGCAGCGTGCAGGGGGCCCTGAGCACCGGGGAGCTGTTTTTT. Translated: CASSVQGALSTGELFF.

J is TRBJ2-1 and V is TRBV5-4; a possible D gene is TRBD2 (7 bases). Trimming took 2 bases from V and 3 from J, leaving 12 bases between them. Germline V gene data show CDR1 as SGHNT and CDR2 as YYREEE (reference sequence). The CDR3 has 15 residues. The CDR3 DNA sequence: TGTGCCAGCAGCTTCAGTAGGGGGGGCTACAATGAGCAGTTCTTC. This translates into CASSFSRGGYNEQFF.